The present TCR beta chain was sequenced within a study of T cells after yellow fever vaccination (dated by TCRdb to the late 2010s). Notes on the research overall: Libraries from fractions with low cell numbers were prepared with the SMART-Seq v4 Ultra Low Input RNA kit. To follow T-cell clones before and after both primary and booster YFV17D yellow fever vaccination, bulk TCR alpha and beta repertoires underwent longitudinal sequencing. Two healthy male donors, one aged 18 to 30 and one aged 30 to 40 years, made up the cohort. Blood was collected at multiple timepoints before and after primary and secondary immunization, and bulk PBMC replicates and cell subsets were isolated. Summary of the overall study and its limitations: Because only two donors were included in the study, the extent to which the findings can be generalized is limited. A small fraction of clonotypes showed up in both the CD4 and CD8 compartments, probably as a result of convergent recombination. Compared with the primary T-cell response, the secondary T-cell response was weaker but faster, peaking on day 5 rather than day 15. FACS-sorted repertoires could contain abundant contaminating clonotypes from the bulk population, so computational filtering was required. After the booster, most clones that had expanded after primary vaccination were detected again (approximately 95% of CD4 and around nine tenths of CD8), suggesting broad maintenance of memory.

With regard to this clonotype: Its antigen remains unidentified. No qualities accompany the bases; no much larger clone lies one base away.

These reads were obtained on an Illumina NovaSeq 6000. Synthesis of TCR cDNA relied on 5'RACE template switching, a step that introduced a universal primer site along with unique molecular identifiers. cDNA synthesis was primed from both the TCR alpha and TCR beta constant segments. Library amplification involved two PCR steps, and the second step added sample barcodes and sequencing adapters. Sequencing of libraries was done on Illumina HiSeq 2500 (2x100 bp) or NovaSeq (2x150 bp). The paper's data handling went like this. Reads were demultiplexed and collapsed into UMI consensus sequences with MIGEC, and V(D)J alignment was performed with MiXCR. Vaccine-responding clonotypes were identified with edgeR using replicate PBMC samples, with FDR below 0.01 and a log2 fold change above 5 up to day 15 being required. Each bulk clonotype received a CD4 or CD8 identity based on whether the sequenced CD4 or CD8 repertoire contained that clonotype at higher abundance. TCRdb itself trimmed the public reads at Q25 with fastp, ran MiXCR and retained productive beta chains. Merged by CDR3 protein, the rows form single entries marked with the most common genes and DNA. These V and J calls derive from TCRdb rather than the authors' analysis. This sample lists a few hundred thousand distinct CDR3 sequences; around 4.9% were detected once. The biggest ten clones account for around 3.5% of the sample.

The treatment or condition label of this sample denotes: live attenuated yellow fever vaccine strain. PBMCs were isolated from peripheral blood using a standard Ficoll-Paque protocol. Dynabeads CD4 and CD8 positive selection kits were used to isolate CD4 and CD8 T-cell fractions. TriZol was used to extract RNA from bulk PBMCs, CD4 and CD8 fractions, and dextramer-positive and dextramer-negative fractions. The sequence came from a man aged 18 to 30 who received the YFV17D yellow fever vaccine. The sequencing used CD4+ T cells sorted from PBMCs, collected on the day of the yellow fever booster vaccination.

The DNA sequence is as follows: TGTGCCAGCAGTTTCCGGGACCCCCTAGGCAATAGCAATCAGCCCCAGCATTTT. It encodes CASSFRDPLGNSNQPQHF. The V gene is TRBV12-3 or TRBV12-4 and the J gene is TRBJ1-5, and TRBD1 may be the D gene, going by 5 matching bases. V and J are truncated by 3 bases and 0 bases respectively, leaving an intervening sequence of 18 bases. Taken from cysteine to phenylalanine, the CDR3 has 18 residues. Only CDR3 DNA remains: 54 bases, in frame from the first base.